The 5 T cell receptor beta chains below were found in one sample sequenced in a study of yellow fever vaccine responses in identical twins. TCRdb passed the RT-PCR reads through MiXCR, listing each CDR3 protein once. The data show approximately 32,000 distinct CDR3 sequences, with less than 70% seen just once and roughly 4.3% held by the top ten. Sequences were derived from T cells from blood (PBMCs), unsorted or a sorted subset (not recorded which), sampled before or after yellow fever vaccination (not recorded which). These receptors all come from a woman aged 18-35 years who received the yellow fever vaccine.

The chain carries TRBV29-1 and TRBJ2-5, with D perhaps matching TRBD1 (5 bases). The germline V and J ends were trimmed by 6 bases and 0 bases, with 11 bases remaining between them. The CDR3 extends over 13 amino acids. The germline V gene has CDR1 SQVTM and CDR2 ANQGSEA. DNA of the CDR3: TGCAGCGTGCATCCAGGGTACCAAGAGACCCAGTACTTC. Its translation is CSVHPGYQETQYF.

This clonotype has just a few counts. The CDR3 bases are TGTGCCAGCAGAAAGGGGGGAGACGACAACAATGAGCAGTTCTTC. As protein: CASRKGGDDNNEQFF. This sequence joins TRBV28 and TRBJ2-1; D possibly uses TRBD1 or TRBD2 (6 bases each). The ends were cut back, 6 bases at V and 5 bases at J, with 17 bases in the middle. The CDR3 extends over 15 amino acids. Germline assignment: CDR1 MDHEN and CDR2 SYDVKM.

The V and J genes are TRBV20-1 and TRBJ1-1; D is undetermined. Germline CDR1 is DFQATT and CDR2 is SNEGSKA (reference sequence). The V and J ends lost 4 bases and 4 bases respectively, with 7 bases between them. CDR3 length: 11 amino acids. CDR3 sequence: CSAKTPTEAFF. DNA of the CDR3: TGCAGTGCTAAAACCCCCACTGAAGCTTTCTTT.

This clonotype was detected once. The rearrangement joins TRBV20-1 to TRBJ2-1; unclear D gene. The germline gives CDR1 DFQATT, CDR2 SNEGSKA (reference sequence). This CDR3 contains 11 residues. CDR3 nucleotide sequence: TGCATCGTCACAAACACCAATGAGCAGTTCTTC. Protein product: CIVTNTNEQFF.

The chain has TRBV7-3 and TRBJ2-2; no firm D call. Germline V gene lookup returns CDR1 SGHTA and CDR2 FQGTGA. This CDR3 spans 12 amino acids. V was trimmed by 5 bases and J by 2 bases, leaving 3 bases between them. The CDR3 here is CASSLNTGELFF. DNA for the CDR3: TGTGCCAGCAGCCTCAACACCGGGGAGCTGTTTTTT.